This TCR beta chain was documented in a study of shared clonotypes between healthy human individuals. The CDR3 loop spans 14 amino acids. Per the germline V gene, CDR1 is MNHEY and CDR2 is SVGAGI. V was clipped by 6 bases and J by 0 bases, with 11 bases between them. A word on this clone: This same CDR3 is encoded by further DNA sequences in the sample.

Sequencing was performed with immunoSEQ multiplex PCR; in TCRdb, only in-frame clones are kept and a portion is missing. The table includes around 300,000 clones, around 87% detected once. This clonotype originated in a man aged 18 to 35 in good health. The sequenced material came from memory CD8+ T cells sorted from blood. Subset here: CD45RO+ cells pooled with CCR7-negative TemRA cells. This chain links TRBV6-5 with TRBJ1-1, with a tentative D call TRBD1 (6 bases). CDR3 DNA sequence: TGTGCCAGCAGACCGGACAGTATGAACACTGAAGCTTTCTTT. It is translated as CASRPDSMNTEAFF.